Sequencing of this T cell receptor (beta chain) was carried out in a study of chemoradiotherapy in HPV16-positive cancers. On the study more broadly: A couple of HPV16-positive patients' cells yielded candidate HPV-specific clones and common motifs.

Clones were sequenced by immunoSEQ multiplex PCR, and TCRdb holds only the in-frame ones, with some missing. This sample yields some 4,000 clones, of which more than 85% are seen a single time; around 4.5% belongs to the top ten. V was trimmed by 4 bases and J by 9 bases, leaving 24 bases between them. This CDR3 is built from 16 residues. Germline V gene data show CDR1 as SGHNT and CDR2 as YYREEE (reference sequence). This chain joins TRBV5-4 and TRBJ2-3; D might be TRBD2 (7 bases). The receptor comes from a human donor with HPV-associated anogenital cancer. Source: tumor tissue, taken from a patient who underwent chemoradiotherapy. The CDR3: CASSPFAGARRETQYF. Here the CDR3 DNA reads TGTGCCAGCAGCCCCTTTGCGGGGGCTCGACGGGAGACGCAGTATTTT.